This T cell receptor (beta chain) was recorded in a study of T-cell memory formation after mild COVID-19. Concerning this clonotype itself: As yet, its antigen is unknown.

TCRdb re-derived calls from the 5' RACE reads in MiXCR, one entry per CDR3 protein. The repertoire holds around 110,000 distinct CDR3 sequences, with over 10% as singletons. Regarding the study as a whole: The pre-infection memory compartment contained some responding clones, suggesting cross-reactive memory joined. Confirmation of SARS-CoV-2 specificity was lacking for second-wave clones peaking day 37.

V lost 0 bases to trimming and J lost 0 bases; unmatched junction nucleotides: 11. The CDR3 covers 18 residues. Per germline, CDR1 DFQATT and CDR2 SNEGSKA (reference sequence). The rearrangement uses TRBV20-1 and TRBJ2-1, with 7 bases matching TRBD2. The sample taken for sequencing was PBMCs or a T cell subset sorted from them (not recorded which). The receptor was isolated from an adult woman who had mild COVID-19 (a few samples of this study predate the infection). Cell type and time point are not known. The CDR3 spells CSARDVGGFTSSYNEQFF. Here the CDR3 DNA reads TGCAGTGCTAGAGATGTGGGAGGGTTTACAAGCTCCTACAATGAGCAGTTCTTC.